The 29 T cell receptor beta chains in this list originate from one sample, sequenced in a study of T cell responses to AZD1222 COVID-19 vaccine. Sequenced by immunoSEQ multiplex PCR; TCRdb stores in-frame clones only, minus some. The sample yields 90,000 to 150,000 clones, around 84% seen once. Sequencing used peripheral blood, obtained 28 days after the second AZD1222 dose. The receptors derive from an adult who received the AZD1222 COVID-19 vaccine.

The CDR3 bases are TGTGCCAGCAGTTTGAACAGGGCTGGTGAGCAGTTCTTC. Its protein is CASSLNRAGEQFF. The J gene is TRBJ2-1, the V gene TRBV12-3 or TRBV12-4; D perhaps matches TRBD1 (6 bases). Trimming left V 3 bases short and J 9 bases short, with 12 bases between. CDR3 length equals 13 residues.

This chain joins TRBV24-1 and TRBJ2-2; 8 nucleotides agree with TRBD2. The V gene end was trimmed by 9 bases and the J gene end by 0 bases; junction bases not matched to a gene: 20. CDR1 and CDR2 from the germline V gene are KGHDR and SFDVKD. The CDR3 extends over 20 amino acids. This CDR3 reads CATHLMAGAGVPPNTGELFF. CDR3 bases: TGTGCCACCCACTTAATGGCGGGAGCGGGAGTCCCCCCGAACACCGGGGAGCTGTTTTTT.

J is TRBJ1-2 and V is TRBV7-2; TRBD1 agrees at 11 bases. CDR1 and CDR2 (germline): SGHTA, FQGNSA. V lost 3 bases and J lost 5; bases outside the gene matches: 2. This CDR3 is 14 amino acids long. Here the CDR3 reads CASSFGQGAYGYTF. The CDR3 coding sequence is TGTGCCAGCAGCTTTGGACAGGGGGCATATGGCTACACCTTC. The whole variable domain, filled in from reference TRBV7-2 and TRBJ1-2, reads GAGVSQSPSNKVTEKGKDVELRCDPISGHTALYWYRQSLGQGLEFLIYFQGNSAPDKSGLPSDRFSAERTGGSVSTLTIQRTQQEDSAVYLCASSFGQGAYGYTFGSGTRLTVV.

This sequence joins TRBV2 and TRBJ1-4, with D possibly being TRBD1 (5 bases). The germline gives CDR1 SNHLY, CDR2 FYNNEI. CDR3 length: 13 amino acids. The germline V and J ends were trimmed by 8 bases and 7 bases, with 14 bases remaining between them. The CDR3 is CASYQGEGEKLFF. Here the CDR3 DNA reads TGTGCCAGCTATCAGGGTGAGGGTGAAAAACTGTTTTTT.

The chain links TRBV29-1 to TRBJ2-1, with 8 bases that match TRBD2. The CDR3 totals 18 residues. Germline V gene data show CDR1 as SQVTM and CDR2 as ANQGSEA. The trim removed 5 bases at V and 0 bases at J, leaving 15 bases unmatched. As DNA, the CDR3 is TGCAGCGTTAGGCGGGAGGTGGAGGTGGGGATCTCCTACAATGAGCAGTTCTTC. Translated: CSVRREVEVGISYNEQFF.

The chain recombines TRBV18 with TRBJ1-1; D gene unclear. The CDR3 contains 13 residues. Germline V gene sequence: CDR1 KGHSH, CDR2 LQKENI. The V end was cut by 2 bases, the J end by 6 bases, with 10 bases between. The chain's CDR3 is CASSPTEESEAFF. The CDR3 DNA reads as TGTGCCAGCTCACCAACCGAGGAATCTGAAGCTTTCTTT.

This rearrangement joins TRBV10-3 to TRBJ2-1, with 9 bases that match TRBD1. This CDR3 spans 13 amino acids. Germline lookup yields CDR1 ENHRY and CDR2 SYGVKD. V was clipped by 7 bases and J by 7 bases; unmatched bases: 5. In nucleotides, the CDR3 is TGTGCCATCACCCGGGACAGGGAAAATGAGCAGTTCTTC. Encoded protein: CAITRDRENEQFF.

The V call is TRBV5-1, the J call TRBJ2-1; D is undetermined. This CDR3 region has 11 residues. CDR1 and CDR2 from the germline V gene are SGHRS and YFSETQ. V lost 0 bases to trimming and J lost 9 bases, with 4 bases between them. The CDR3 is CASSLVGEQFF. The CDR3 bases are TGCGCCAGCAGCTTGGTCGGTGAGCAGTTCTTC.

The J gene is TRBJ1-6, the V gene TRBV11-2; D is perhaps TRBD1 (5 bases). V lost 5 bases and J lost 9, with 14 bases in between. CDR1 is SGHAT and CDR2 is FQNNGV in the germline V gene. This CDR3 spans 14 amino acids. CDR3 coding DNA: TGTGCCAGCAGCCCGTCAGGGTCGGGTTCACCCCTCCACTTT. Translated: CASSPSGSGSPLHF.

V is TRBV12-3 or TRBV12-4 and J is TRBJ1-1; D ambiguous. Deletions cut 6 bases from V and 5 bases from J, with 10 bases between. This CDR3 comprises 12 residues. CDR3 in amino acids: CASSYSGTEAFF. The CDR3 region has the DNA TGTGCCAGCAGCTACAGCGGGACTGAAGCTTTCTTT.

This sequence joins TRBV7-6 and TRBJ1-3; D is uncertain. Trimming stripped 0 bases from V and 7 bases from J, with 7 bases between. In germline, CDR1 is SGHVS, CDR2 FNYEAQ. This CDR3 is 13 amino acids long. The DNA for the CDR3 is TGTGCCAGCAGCTTAGCGGGAGCCAACACCATATATTTT. Its translation is CASSLAGANTIYF.

The chain recombines TRBV12-5 with TRBJ2-5; TRBD1 matches 7 bases. The germline gives CDR1 LGHNT, CDR2 FRNRAP. The CDR3 spans 15 residues. V shed 4 bases, J shed 2 bases, and the junction held 7 bases outside the gene matches. The CDR3 here is CASGSPRGSQETQYF. For the CDR3, the DNA is TGTGCTAGTGGTTCCCCCAGGGGGAGTCAAGAGACCCAGTACTTC.

The chain links TRBV11-1 to TRBJ1-1; 7 bases match TRBD1. This CDR3 contains 14 residues. Per the germline V gene, CDR1 is SGHAT and CDR2 is FQDESV (reference sequence). The V gene end was trimmed by 5 bases and the J gene end by 0 bases; junction bases not matched to a gene: 3. The CDR3 DNA sequence: TGTGCCAGCAGCCGACAGGGAATGAACACTGAAGCTTTCTTT. Encoded protein: CASSRQGMNTEAFF.

The chain carries TRBV14 and TRBJ1-3; TRBD1 is a possible D gene (5 bases). This CDR3 has 15 residues. CDR1 is SGHDN and CDR2 is FVKESK in the germline V gene. The ends were cut back, 9 bases at V and 0 bases at J, with 15 bases in the middle. The CDR3 spells CASSQHRTSGNTIYF. CDR3 in DNA: TGTGCCAGTTCCCAACACAGGACCTCTGGAAACACCATATATTTT.

The chain combines TRBV5-6 with TRBJ1-6; 7 bases agree with TRBD1. The CDR3 loop spans 15 amino acids. Germline V gene data show CDR1 as SGHDT and CDR2 as YYEEEE. The V gene end was trimmed by 0 bases and the J gene end by 10 bases; junction bases not matched to a gene: 7. Here the CDR3 DNA reads TGTGCCAGCAGCTTGGGTGCAGGGGGTCGGTCACCCCTCCACTTT. Encoded protein: CASSLGAGGRSPLHF.

The chain is built from TRBV10-3 and TRBJ1-1, with D perhaps TRBD1 (5 bases). The germline V and J ends were trimmed by 2 bases and 8 bases, with 12 bases remaining between them. Looked up from germline, CDR1 is ENHRY and CDR2 is SYGVKD. The length of the CDR3 is 13 residues. Here the CDR3 DNA reads TGTGCCATCAGTGAGGGCAGGGAGACGGAAGCTTTCTTT. Translated: CAISEGRETEAFF.

This clone was found once. This chain uses TRBV19 with TRBJ1-5; D not resolved. The V end lost 0 bases, the J end lost 5 bases, and 8 bases lay between the germline ends. The CDR3 length is 14 residues. Looked up from germline, CDR1 is LNHDA and CDR2 is SQIVND (reference sequence). CDR3 coding DNA: TGTGCCAGTAGTATAGAGGCCGCCTATCAGCCCCAGCATTTT. It encodes CASSIEAAYQPQHF.

This chain joins TRBV3-1 (or the pseudogene TRBV3-2) and TRBJ1-1, with D hard to call. The V gene lost 2 bases and the J gene lost 11 bases, with 15 bases spanning the gap. Germline V gene lookup returns CDR1 LGHDT and CDR2 YNNKEL (reference sequence). The CDR3 consists of 13 residues. CDR3 nucleotides: TGTGCCAGCAGCCAACTGGGCCGCGGTGGGGCTTTCTTT. It specifies CASSQLGRGGAFF.

The chain is built from TRBV18 and TRBJ1-1; possibly TRBD1 for D (6 bases). This CDR3 region has 15 residues. CDR1 KGHSH and CDR2 LQKENI come from the germline V gene. Trimming left V 6 bases short and J 0 bases short, with 14 bases between. Written as DNA, the CDR3 is TGTGCCAGCTCGATAGGGGGGGCGCTGAACACTGAAGCTTTCTTT. Protein product: CASSIGGALNTEAFF.

The chain combines TRBV25-1 with TRBJ1-2; D gene uncertain. V was shortened by 4 bases and J by 4 bases, with 13 bases between the two germline ends. This CDR3 contains 14 residues. Per germline, CDR1 MGHDK and CDR2 SYGVNS. DNA for the CDR3: TGTGCCAGCAGTGCCAACCCGGGTTTCTATGGCTACACCTTC. Translating gives CASSANPGFYGYTF.

This chain connects TRBV15 to TRBJ2-7, with a weak D call TRBD2 (5 bases). The germline V gene encodes CDR1 LNHNV and CDR2 YYDKDF (reference sequence). V lost 0 bases, J lost 3 bases, and 18 bases lay in between. CDR3 length: 17 residues. This chain's CDR3 is CATSRDSGVYENYEQYF. The CDR3 coding sequence is TGTGCCACCAGCAGAGATTCCGGGGTCTACGAAAACTACGAGCAGTACTTC.

The chain links TRBV3-1 (or the pseudogene TRBV3-2) to TRBJ2-3, with D perhaps matching TRBD1 (5 bases). V gave up 2 bases and J gave up 0 bases, with 6 bases separating them. Germline CDR1 LGHDT, CDR2 YNNKEL (reference sequence). The CDR3 runs to 14 residues. The CDR3 DNA reads as TGTGCCAGCAGCCAAAAGGGGAGCACAGATACGCAGTATTTT. This sequence encodes CASSQKGSTDTQYF.

The CDR3 nucleotides are TGTGCCAGCAGTGGGCCGGGTCTGCAGTACTTC. This translates into CASSGPGLQYF. The chain employs TRBV6-2 or TRBV6-3 and TRBJ2-7, with D uncertain. CDR1 is MNHEY and CDR2 is SVGEGT in the germline V gene. The V gene lost 5 bases and the J gene lost 9 bases, with 11 bases spanning the gap. The CDR3 length is 11 residues.

The J gene is TRBJ2-1, the V gene TRBV5-1; 7 nucleotides agree with TRBD1. The J segment lost 10 bases and the V segment lost 4 bases, leaving 8 bases of the junction unmatched. The CDR3 runs 13 residues. Germline CDR1 SGHRS, CDR2 YFSETQ. The CDR3 DNA reads TGCGCCAGCAGCCCAAGACAGGGCCACGAGCAGTTCTTC. Protein sequence: CASSPRQGHEQFF.

This chain connects TRBV6-5 to TRBJ2-5; no clear D. CDR1 is MNHEY and CDR2 is SVGAGI in the germline V gene. The CDR3 runs 14 residues. The ends were cut back, 0 bases at V and 4 bases at J, with 9 bases in the middle. CDR3 coding DNA: TGTGCCAGCAGTTACTCGGGGATTCTAGAGACCCAGTACTTC. Translation: CASSYSGILETQYF.

The chain joins TRBV29-1 to TRBJ1-1, with 12 bases matching TRBD1. Germline CDR1 is SQVTM and CDR2 is ANQGSEA. V was pared by 5 bases and J by 5 bases, with 12 bases of the junction left unmatched. The CDR3 is 16 residues long. The CDR3: CSVSGDRGPPPTEAFF. CDR3 coding DNA: TGCAGCGTTTCAGGGGACAGGGGGCCCCCCCCAACTGAAGCTTTCTTT.

The chain recombines TRBV9 with TRBJ1-4, with a possible D match to TRBD1 (5 bases). This CDR3 region has 15 residues. Trimming took 3 bases from V and 8 from J, leaving 17 bases between them. Germline-derived CDR1 and CDR2 are SGDLS and YYNGEE. The CDR3, as DNA: TGTGCCAGCAGCGGACCGGGACTTGGTCCGGAAAAACTGTTTTTT. This gives the protein CASSGPGLGPEKLFF.

The chain is built from TRBV27 and TRBJ1-2, with 10 bases lining up with TRBD1. This CDR3 spans 15 amino acids. The germline gives CDR1 MNHEY, CDR2 SMNVEV (reference sequence). The trim removed 5 bases at V and 4 bases at J, leaving 7 bases unmatched. CDR3 sequence reads: CASSPRTGGSYGYTF. In DNA, the CDR3 is TGTGCCAGCAGTCCCCGGACAGGGGGGAGCTATGGCTACACCTTC.

Only one count was recorded for this clone. This chain joins TRBV29-1 and TRBJ1-1; no definite D call. CDR3 length: 13 amino acids. The V and J ends lost 2 bases and 0 bases respectively, with 7 bases between them. CDR1 is SQVTM, CDR2 ANQGSEA, per germline. Written as DNA, the CDR3 is TGCAGCGTTGAAACCCAGCTGAACACTGAAGCTTTCTTT. It is translated as CSVETQLNTEAFF.